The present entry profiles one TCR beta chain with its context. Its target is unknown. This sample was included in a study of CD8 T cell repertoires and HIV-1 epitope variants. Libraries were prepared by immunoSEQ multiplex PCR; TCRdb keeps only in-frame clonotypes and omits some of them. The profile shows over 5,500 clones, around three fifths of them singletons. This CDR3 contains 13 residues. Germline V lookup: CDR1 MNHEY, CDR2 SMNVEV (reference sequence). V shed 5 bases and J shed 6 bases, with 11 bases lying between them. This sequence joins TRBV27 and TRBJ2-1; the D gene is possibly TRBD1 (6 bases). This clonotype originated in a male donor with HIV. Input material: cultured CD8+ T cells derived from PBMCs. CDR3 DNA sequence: TGTGCCAGCAGTACCCCGACAGGCAATGAGCAGTTCTTC. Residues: CASSTPTGNEQFF.